The 20 T cell receptor beta chains below come from one sample, sequenced in a study of T cells after yellow fever vaccination. TCRdb re-derived calls from the 5' RACE reads in MiXCR, one entry per CDR3 protein. This sample has 200,000 to 300,000 distinct CDR3 sequences, with over 10% found just once. Sequencing used CD4+ T cells sorted from PBMCs, obtained 45 days after the yellow fever booster vaccination. These receptors all stem from a man aged 25 to 40 who received the YFV17D yellow fever vaccine.

This clonotype has just a few counts. The chain couples TRBV5-1 to TRBJ2-1; TRBD2 agrees at 11 bases. Per the germline V gene, CDR1 is SGHRS and CDR2 is YFSETQ. CDR3 length: 14 residues. Trimming at V came to 4 bases and at J to 5 bases, leaving 2 bases not matched to a gene. CDR3 in DNA: TGCGCCAGCAGCGGGACTAGCGGCAACAATGAGCAGTTCTTC. It is translated as CASSGTSGNNEQFF.

This clonotype showed up just a few times. CDR3 amino acids: CAGLGTPEVRRTEETQYF. The CDR3 region has the DNA TGTGCCGGATTGGGAACTCCGGAAGTTCGGAGAACCGAAGAGACCCAGTACTTC. This chain uses TRBV7-6 with TRBJ2-5; D is uncertain. Trimming left V 11 bases short and J 3 bases short, with 31 bases between. Germline loops: CDR1 SGHVS, CDR2 FNYEAQ. The CDR3 loop spans 18 amino acids.

The chain recombines TRBV6-5 with TRBJ2-7; a possible D gene is TRBD1 (6 bases). The V gene lost 4 bases and the J gene lost 4 bases, with 14 bases spanning the gap. This CDR3 contains 14 residues. The germline gives CDR1 MNHEY, CDR2 SVGAGI. Written as DNA, the CDR3 is TGTGCCAGCAGTTCGGACAGTTCGTGGTACGAGCAGTACTTC. Residues: CASSSDSSWYEQYF.

V is TRBV12-3 or TRBV12-4 and J is TRBJ2-5; 7 bases map to TRBD1. V trimming: 8 bases; J trimming: 7 bases; junction bases outside the gene matches: 10. CDR3 length equals 13 residues. CDR3 protein: CASRTGQVATQYF. The DNA of the CDR3 is TGTGCCAGCCGTACCGGACAGGTAGCGACCCAGTACTTC.

This clonotype came up a few times. This chain links TRBV7-2 with TRBJ1-1; no reliable D call. This CDR3 is 13 amino acids long. Per the germline V gene, CDR1 is SGHTA and CDR2 is FQGNSA. V lost 5 bases and J 9 bases, leaving 16 bases between the germline ends. As DNA, the CDR3 is TGTGCCAGCAGCCGAGATTGGGGTAGGCAAGCTTTCTTT. Translation gives CASSRDWGRQAFF.

This clonotype was counted only a few times. This chain links TRBV7-6 with TRBJ2-2; no reliable D call. From germline, CDR1 is SGHVS and CDR2 FNYEAQ. The CDR3 covers 13 residues. V lost 1 base, J lost 7 bases, and 7 bases lay in between. The CDR3 loop is CASSLDWIGELFF. The CDR3 DNA reads TGTGCCAGCAGCTTAGACTGGATCGGGGAGCTGTTTTTT.

The chain joins TRBV3-1 to TRBJ2-1; D is undetermined. This CDR3 comprises 15 residues. Germline V lookup: CDR1 LGHDT, CDR2 YNNKEL (reference sequence). Trimming removed 2 bases from V and 5 bases from J, with 13 bases in between. In DNA form, the CDR3 reads TGTGCCAGCAGCCAAAGTACTCTAAGGAACAATGAGCAGTTCTTC. It codes for CASSQSTLRNNEQFF.

This clonotype was picked up a small number of times. The genes are TRBV5-1 and TRBJ2-1; TRBD1 might be the D (5 bases). Germline V CDR1 and CDR2: SGHRS, YFSETQ. The CDR3 contains 13 residues. V lost 0 bases to trimming and J lost 8 bases, with 9 bases between them. The DNA of the CDR3 is TGCGCCAGCAGCTTGGCTACCAGGGATGAGCAGTTCTTC. It encodes CASSLATRDEQFF.

This clonotype was picked up a small number of times. This sequence joins TRBV2 and TRBJ2-1, with D perhaps TRBD1 or TRBD2 (5 bases each). The length of the CDR3 is 14 residues. Germline V gene data show CDR1 as SNHLY and CDR2 as FYNNEI. With 6 bases removed from V and 2 bases from J, the gap between germline ends came to 11 bases. The CDR3, as DNA: TGTGCCAGCAGCAGGGACGGCCCCTACAATGAGCAGTTCTTC. It yields the protein CASSRDGPYNEQFF. The full variable domain, rest sourced from reference TRBV2 and TRBJ2-1, is EPEVTQTPSHQVTQMGQEVILRCVPISNHLYFYWYRQILGQKVEFLVSFYNNEISEKSEIFDDQFSVERPDGSNFTLKIRSTKLEDSAMYFCASSRDGPYNEQFFGPGTRLTVL.

V gene TRBV7-6 combines with J gene TRBJ2-2; 7 nucleotides align to TRBD1. CDR1 is SGHVS and CDR2 is FNYEAQ in the germline V gene. This CDR3 spans 18 amino acids. After removal of 5 bases from V and 3 bases from J, the junction contained 15 bases not matched to a gene. CDR3 region: CASSSHLMTGSDTGELFF. The CDR3 nucleotides are TGTGCCAGCAGCAGTCATTTAATGACAGGGTCGGACACCGGGGAGCTGTTTTTT.

This clonotype has a handful of counts. The J gene is TRBJ2-7, the V gene TRBV4-2; no reliable D call. Germline loops: CDR1 LGHNA, CDR2 YNFKEQ. The V gene lost 0 bases and the J gene lost 6 bases, with 9 bases spanning the gap. The CDR3 is 13 residues long. CDR3 region: CASSQDQPTEQYF. The CDR3 DNA reads TGTGCCAGCAGCCAAGACCAGCCGACCGAGCAGTACTTC.

This clonotype showed up just a few times. The chain links TRBV18 to TRBJ2-7; 10 bases are a match to TRBD2. The CDR3 has 15 residues. CDR1 is KGHSH, CDR2 LQKENI, per germline. The V gene end was trimmed by 0 bases and the J gene end by 5 bases; junction bases not matched to a gene: 4. CDR3 sequence: CASSPPRTSGDEQYF. For the CDR3, the DNA is TGTGCCAGCTCACCACCACGGACTAGCGGTGACGAGCAGTACTTC.

The chain links TRBV7-6 to TRBJ2-1; TRBD1 is a possible D gene (6 bases). The CDR3 runs 15 residues. The V gene lost 1 base and the J gene lost 3 bases, with 10 bases spanning the gap. CDR1 and CDR2 from the germline V gene are SGHVS and FNYEAQ. CDR3 loop: CASSLVGARYNEQFF. CDR3 in DNA: TGTGCCAGCAGCTTAGTGGGGGCACGCTACAATGAGCAGTTCTTC.

This clonotype was found a few times. The V gene is TRBV6-2 or TRBV6-3, the J gene TRBJ2-2; unclear D gene. Trimming cost V 7 bases and J 9 bases, with 9 bases left between them. The CDR3 has 11 amino acids. Per germline, CDR1 MNHEY and CDR2 SVGEGT. The CDR3 region is CASTNKRELFF. CDR3 nucleotide sequence: TGTGCCAGCACTAACAAAAGGGAGCTGTTTTTT.

CDR3 protein: CASSYRTGGYGYTF. For the CDR3, the DNA is TGTGCCAGCAGTTACCGGACAGGGGGGTATGGCTACACCTTC. V is TRBV6-5 and J is TRBJ1-2, with TRBD1 matching over 10 bases. This CDR3 has 14 amino acids. With V trimmed by 2 bases and J by 5 bases, 2 bases remained unmatched. The germline gives CDR1 MNHEY, CDR2 SVGAGI.

The V call is TRBV7-8, the J call TRBJ2-3; D call uncertain. The CDR3 extends over 15 amino acids. The ends were cut back, 2 bases at V and 4 bases at J, with 13 bases in the middle. Germline V gives CDR1 SGHVS, CDR2 FQNEAQ. CDR3 in amino acids: CASSLLSNVADTQYF. As DNA, the CDR3 is TGTGCCAGCAGCTTACTGTCAAATGTAGCAGATACGCAGTATTTT.

This chain joins TRBV28 and TRBJ2-1, with D unclear. The CDR3 covers 14 residues. V shed 6 bases and J shed 1 base, with 10 bases lying between them. CDR1 and CDR2 (germline): MDHEN, SYDVKM. In nucleotides, the CDR3 is TGTGCCAGCAGGTCGGACCGATCCTACAATGAGCAGTTCTTC. The encoded protein is CASRSDRSYNEQFF. The full variable domain, with the rest looked up from reference TRBV28 and TRBJ2-1, is DVKVTQSSRYLVKRTGEKVFLECVQDMDHENMFWYRQDPGLGLRLIYFSYDVKMKEKGDIPEGYSVSREKKERFSLILESASTNQTSMYLCASRSDRSYNEQFFGPGTRLTVL.

This clonotype was recorded at least ten times. The genes are TRBV4-3 and TRBJ1-4, with TRBD1 matching 7 bases. The CDR3 runs to 15 residues. The germline V gene has CDR1 LGHNA and CDR2 YSLEER. The V and J ends lost 5 bases and 8 bases, in that order; junction bases with no gene match: 11. The CDR3 region is CASSAETGTREKLFF. CDR3 bases: TGCGCCAGCAGCGCGGAGACAGGGACTAGGGAAAAACTGTTTTTT.

This clonotype was counted a few times. This chain connects TRBV29-1 to TRBJ2-7, with 13 bases that match TRBD2. The CDR3 totals 16 residues. Looked up from germline, CDR1 is SQVTM and CDR2 is ANQGSEA. J gave up 3 bases and V 1 base, and 6 bases lay outside the gene matches. The CDR3 loop is CSVEAGLAGAIYEQYF. The CDR3 region has the DNA TGCAGCGTTGAAGCCGGACTAGCGGGAGCCATCTACGAGCAGTACTTC.

In the case of this clonotype: A much larger clone lies one base from this, so it may be a read error. The rearrangement links TRBV7-9 to TRBJ2-3; no definite D call. This CDR3 spans 9 amino acids. The V gene lost 10 bases and the J gene lost 7 bases, with 6 bases spanning the gap. Germline V gene data show CDR1 as SEHNR and CDR2 as FQNEAQ (reference sequence). In DNA form, the CDR3 reads TGTGCCACGGAGAATACGCAGTATTTT. Amino acid sequence: CATENTQYF. Full variable domain (remainder filled in from reference TRBV7-9 and TRBJ2-3): DTGVSQNPRHKITKRGQNVTFRCDPISEHNRLYWYRQTLGQGPEFLTYFQNEAQLEKSRLLSDRFSAERPKGSFSTLEIQRTEQGDSAMYLCATENTQYFGPGTRLTVL.